This T cell receptor beta chain stems from a study of blood T cell repertoires in COVID-19. Study summary: Sources were T cells, B-cell-depleted T cells, or PBMCs; the material itself was cDNA or gDNA.

Some clones are missing from TCRdb's copy, which holds only in-frame ones; the method was immunoSEQ multiplex PCR. The repertoire holds 150,000 to 200,000 clones, with nearly 90% as singletons. Germline CDR1 is SGHTA and CDR2 is FQGNSA. Losses at the gene ends were 5 bases for V and 7 bases for J; bases not matched to a gene: 5. This CDR3 contains 15 residues. This clonotype was obtained from a man between 18 and 35 years old who had recovered from COVID-19. Material: peripheral blood. The chain links TRBV7-2 to TRBJ2-5; 15 positions match TRBD2. The CDR3 region is CASSPQGLAGGTQYF. The CDR3 nucleotides read TGTGCCAGCAGCCCACAGGGACTAGCGGGGGGGACCCAGTACTTC. Drawing the rest from reference TRBV7-2 and TRBJ2-5, the complete variable domain is GAGVSQSPSNKVTEKGKDVELRCDPISGHTALYWYRQSLGQGLEFLIYFQGNSAPDKSGLPSDRFSAERTGGSVSTLTIQRTQQEDSAVYLCASSPQGLAGGTQYFGPGTRLLVL.